Detailed here is one T cell receptor beta chain. The sample is drawn from a study of cytomegalovirus exposure and HLA in healthy donors. Trimming took 6 bases from V and 5 from J, leaving 10 bases between them. Germline CDR1 is DFQATT and CDR2 is SNEGSKA (reference sequence). The CDR3 spans 11 residues. Primers: 60 Vbeta forward and 13 Jbeta reverse. Produced via immunoSEQ multiplex PCR; TCRdb's table is partial and in-frame only. Among 150,000 to 200,000 clones, around 90% were seen once, and the ten largest hold approximately 1.1%. J is TRBJ2-5 and V is TRBV20-1; maybe TRBD1 (7 bases). The sample consisted of PBMCs. This TCR derives from a boy between 2 and 10 years old in good health and CMV-seronegative. DNA of the CDR3: TGCAGTGCCAGGGGGGTGGAGACCCAGTACTTC. Translated: CSARGVETQYF.